This entry lists 29 T cell receptor beta chains sequenced from one sample in a study of T cell changes during pregnancy in multiple sclerosis. The table came from immunoSEQ multiplex PCR; TCRdb's copy has only in-frame clones and leaves some out. The sample gives more than 40,000 clones, 80% to 90% of which show up once; about 0.6% is in the top ten. Sequenced here: CD4+ T cells from peripheral blood mononuclear cells, sampled in the first trimester of pregnancy. These receptor sequences come from a female donor with multiple sclerosis, enrolled in a pregnancy study.

V is TRBV10-3 and J is TRBJ2-7; 8 positions agree with TRBD1. J was trimmed by 5 bases and V by 2 bases; bases with no gene match: 5. There are 14 residues in the CDR3. Germline lookup yields CDR1 ENHRY and CDR2 SYGVKD. CDR3 coding DNA: TGTGCCATCAGTGAGCCAGCAGGGGGCGACGAGCAGTACTTC. Translation gives CAISEPAGGDEQYF.

The chain is built from TRBV11-2 and TRBJ2-2, with TRBD2 matching 9 bases. Germline CDR1 reads SGHAT; CDR2 reads FQNNGV. V was pared by 5 bases and J by 4 bases, with 5 bases of the junction left unmatched. This CDR3 has 15 residues. CDR3 nucleotide sequence: TGTGCCAGCAGCACTAGACTAGCGGCCACCGGGGAGCTGTTTTTT. Translated, it gives CASSTRLAATGELFF.

The rearrangement links TRBV4-1 to TRBJ1-2; the D gene is possibly TRBD1 (5 bases). Germline V gene lookup returns CDR1 MGHRA and CDR2 YSYEKL. V lost 1 base, J lost 5 bases, and 14 bases lay in between. The CDR3 has 15 amino acids. The CDR3 DNA follows: TGCGCCAGCAGCCAAGTCTCGACAGAGAAATATGGCTACACCTTC. It codes for CASSQVSTEKYGYTF.

This sequence joins TRBV27 and TRBJ1-2; 7 bases fit TRBD1. Trimming removed 6 bases from V and 2 bases from J; junction bases left unmatched: 6. The CDR3 totals 14 residues. Germline V gene lookup returns CDR1 MNHEY and CDR2 SMNVEV (reference sequence). The CDR3 spells CASSPKDRNYGYTF. The CDR3 DNA follows: TGTGCCAGCAGCCCGAAGGACAGGAACTATGGCTACACCTTC.

V gene TRBV30 combines with J gene TRBJ1-2, with D unclear. V was pared by 1 base and J by 5 bases, with 8 bases between. From germline, CDR1 is GTSNPN and CDR2 SVGIG (reference sequence). The CDR3 is 12 residues long. The CDR3 region is CAWSARGYGYTF. The CDR3 DNA sequence: TGTGCCTGGAGTGCCCGAGGGTATGGCTACACCTTC.

The CDR3 spells CASSSDRVDYGYTF. In DNA form, the CDR3 reads TGCGCCAGCAGCTCCGACAGGGTGGACTATGGCTACACCTTC. V and J are TRBV5-1 and TRBJ1-2; 7 positions match TRBD1. With 3 bases clipped from V and 3 bases from J, the junction kept 5 bases outside the gene matches. Per germline, CDR1 SGHRS and CDR2 YFSETQ. This CDR3 spans 14 amino acids.

The gene calls are TRBV7-2 and TRBJ1-1, with 11 positions matching TRBD1. CDR3 length equals 14 residues. With 1 base clipped from V and 9 bases from J, the junction kept 4 bases outside the gene matches. CDR1 and CDR2 (germline): SGHTA, FQGNSA. The DNA for the CDR3 is TGTGCCAGCAGCTTAGGGGGACAGGGGGAGAAAGCTTTCTTT. Its protein is CASSLGGQGEKAFF.

This sequence joins TRBV5-4 and TRBJ1-4; maybe TRBD1 (5 bases). V lost 4 bases and J 4 bases, leaving 11 bases between the germline ends. The CDR3 runs to 14 residues. Germline CDR1 reads SGHNT; CDR2 reads YYREEE (reference sequence). CDR3 loop: CASSRRQNNEKLFF. CDR3 sequence (DNA): TGTGCCAGCAGCCGAAGACAGAATAATGAAAAACTGTTTTTT. Combining the CDR3 with reference TRBV5-4 and TRBJ1-4 gives the whole variable domain ETGVTQSPTHLIKTRGQQVTLRCSSQSGHNTVSWYQQALGQGPQFIFQYYREEENGRGNFPPRFSGLQFPNYSSELNVNALELDDSALYLCASSRRQNNEKLFFGSGTQLSVL.

The chain is built from TRBV9 and TRBJ2-1, with D perhaps matching TRBD2 (5 bases). This CDR3 comprises 16 residues. V lost 3 bases, J lost 0 bases, and 13 bases lay in between. Germline loops: CDR1 SGDLS, CDR2 YYNGEE. CDR3 loop: CASSADDYPSYNEQFF. CDR3 DNA sequence: TGTGCCAGCAGCGCCGATGACTACCCCTCCTACAATGAGCAGTTCTTC.

With regard to this clone: One junction end disagrees with the germline gene, perhaps due to a read error. This rearrangement joins TRBV18 to TRBJ1-1; D perhaps matches TRBD1 (6 bases). CDR1 and CDR2 from the germline V gene are KGHSH and LQKENI. The CDR3 is 14 residues long. CDR3 coding DNA: TGTGCCAGCTCCCCACAGACAGGCCACACTGAAGCTTTCTTT. Amino acids: CASSPQTGHTEAFF. Full variable domain (rest looked up from reference TRBV18 and TRBJ1-1): NAGVMQNPRHLVRRRGQEARLRCSPMKGHSHVYWYRQLPEEGLKFMVYLQKENIIDESGMPKERFSAEFPKEGPSILRIQQVVRGDSAAYFCASSPQTGHTEAFFGQGTRLTVV.

V gene TRBV6-6 combines with J gene TRBJ2-7; D unresolved. The length of the CDR3 is 11 residues. The germline V and J ends were trimmed by 6 bases and 6 bases, with 9 bases remaining between them. Germline assignment: CDR1 MNHNY and CDR2 SVGAGI (reference sequence). The CDR3 loop reads CASSREREQYF. The CDR3 DNA follows: TGTGCCAGCAGCCGCGAGCGCGAGCAGTACTTC.

The rearrangement uses TRBV7-9 and TRBJ2-5; 11 nucleotides align to TRBD2. CDR3 length equals 15 residues. Trimming took 2 bases from V and 4 from J; bases not matched to a gene: 3. Per germline, CDR1 SEHNR and CDR2 FQNEAQ (reference sequence). The CDR3 DNA sequence: TGTGCCAGCAGCTTATGGCTAGCGGGAGGAGAGACCCAGTACTTC. This codes for CASSLWLAGGETQYF.

This clone was seen a handful of times. The chain joins TRBV6-5 to TRBJ2-7; a weak D match, TRBD1 (6 bases). The V gene lost 8 bases and the J gene lost 3 bases, with 14 bases spanning the gap. The length of the CDR3 is 13 residues. CDR1 MNHEY and CDR2 SVGAGI come from the germline V gene. CDR3 DNA sequence: TGTGCCAGCCGTAGGGACAAAGACTACGAGCAGTACTTC. Encoded protein: CASRRDKDYEQYF.

The rearrangement links TRBV18 to TRBJ2-7; weak D call: TRBD1 (5 bases). Trimming shortened V by 3 bases and J by 4 bases, and 10 bases separated the two germline ends. This CDR3 contains 13 residues. CDR1 is KGHSH, CDR2 LQKENI, per germline. CDR3 loop: CASSPLDSYEQYF. CDR3 coding DNA: TGTGCCAGCTCACCTCTCGACAGTTACGAGCAGTACTTC.

The chain combines TRBV7-8 with TRBJ1-2; a weak D match, TRBD1 (5 bases). CDR1 is SGHVS, CDR2 FQNEAQ, per germline. There are 13 residues in the CDR3. Trimming left V 5 bases short and J 4 bases short, with 11 bases between. The CDR3 loop is CASSRRGSYGYTF. The CDR3 coding sequence is TGTGCCAGCAGCCGTCGGGGGAGCTATGGCTACACCTTC.

This rearrangement joins TRBV30 to TRBJ1-1, with 10 bases matching TRBD1. J lost 8 bases, V lost 3 bases, and 12 bases had no gene match. CDR3 size: 15 residues. Germline V gene data show CDR1 as GTSNPN and CDR2 as SVGIG (reference sequence). The CDR3: CAWRPPGTGAPEAFF. The CDR3 coding sequence is TGTGCCTGGAGACCTCCCGGGACAGGGGCCCCCGAAGCTTTCTTT. Full variable domain (missing parts from reference TRBV30 and TRBJ1-1): SQTIHQWPATLVQPVGSPLSLECTVEGTSNPNLYWYRQAAGRGLQLLFYSVGIGQISSEVPQNLSASRPQDRQFILSSKKLLLSDSGFYLCAWRPPGTGAPEAFFGQGTRLTVV.

The J gene is TRBJ2-7, the V gene TRBV6-1, with D tentatively TRBD2 (6 bases). The CDR3 length is 15 residues. Trimming cost V 1 base and J 3 bases, with 13 bases left between them. Germline assignment: CDR1 MNHNS and CDR2 SASEGT. The CDR3: CASSEGLGTVYEQYF. DNA of the CDR3: TGTGCCAGCAGTGAAGGGCTAGGGACTGTCTACGAGCAGTACTTC.

V is TRBV5-4 and J is TRBJ2-1; D gene uncertain. Germline-derived CDR1 and CDR2 are SGHNT and YYREEE (reference sequence). The CDR3 sequence is 15 residues long. The V and J ends lost 5 bases and 0 bases respectively, with 12 bases between them. The CDR3 bases are TGTGCCAGCAGAGACCCGCGGAGCTCCTACAATGAGCAGTTCTTC. Translated: CASRDPRSSYNEQFF.

V is TRBV6-6 and J is TRBJ1-3; 7 nucleotides align to TRBD1. Germline V gives CDR1 MNHNY, CDR2 SVGAGI (reference sequence). The trim removed 4 bases at V and 2 bases at J, leaving 2 bases unmatched. The CDR3 loop spans 14 amino acids. The CDR3 DNA is TGTGCCAGCAGTTCGGACAGGACTGGAAACACCATATATTTT. Translating it yields CASSSDRTGNTIYF.

The V and J genes are TRBV7-3 and TRBJ2-3; D may be TRBD2 (6 bases). Deletions cut 5 bases from V and 8 bases from J, with 17 bases between. The germline V gene encodes CDR1 SGHTA and CDR2 FQGTGA. CDR3 length equals 14 residues. The CDR3 region has the DNA TGTGCCAGCAGCCTCGGGGGAGATGGCGGTACGCAGTATTTT. It yields the protein CASSLGGDGGTQYF.

V gene TRBV2 combines with J gene TRBJ1-5, with a possible D match to TRBD1 (6 bases). The V gene's germline CDR1 is SNHLY and CDR2 FYNNEI. The CDR3 has 13 residues. Trimming pared 10 bases from V and 1 base from J, leaving 11 bases between. In nucleotides, the CDR3 is TGTGCCACTCGACAGGACAGCAATCAGCCCCAGCATTTT. Translating it yields CATRQDSNQPQHF.

The chain is built from TRBV28 and TRBJ1-1; TRBD1 might be the D (5 bases). From germline, CDR1 is MDHEN and CDR2 SYDVKM. With 3 bases removed from V and 2 bases from J, the gap between germline ends came to 13 bases. This CDR3 comprises 15 residues. The CDR3 sequence is CASSFGGAFNTEAFF. As DNA, the CDR3 is TGTGCCAGCAGTTTTGGTGGGGCTTTTAACACTGAAGCTTTCTTT. Looking up the rest from reference TRBV28 and TRBJ1-1 gives the full variable domain: DVKVTQSSRYLVKRTGEKVFLECVQDMDHENMFWYRQDPGLGLRLIYFSYDVKMKEKGDIPEGYSVSREKKERFSLILESASTNQTSMYLCASSFGGAFNTEAFFGQGTRLTVV.

The sample holds a few counts of this clone. The CDR3 DNA is TGTGCCAGCAGCCGGGCGGGGACAGCTGAAGGCTACACCTTC. This translates into CASSRAGTAEGYTF. The chain recombines TRBV7-9 with TRBJ1-2, with 7 bases lining up with TRBD1. Germline lookup yields CDR1 SEHNR and CDR2 FQNEAQ (reference sequence). The CDR3 is 14 residues long. V was clipped by 5 bases and J by 8 bases; unmatched bases: 11.

The chain couples TRBV6-1 to TRBJ2-4, with 7 bases matching TRBD2. The CDR3 consists of 14 residues. The V gene end was trimmed by 6 bases and the J gene end by 9 bases; junction bases not matched to a gene: 11. CDR1 and CDR2 (germline): MNHNS, SASEGT. DNA of the CDR3: TGTGCCAGCAGCCACCCGGGGGGAGGAGGCATTCAGTACTTC. Its protein product is CASSHPGGGGIQYF.

The chain couples TRBV29-1 to TRBJ2-3, with 7 bases that match TRBD1. Germline loops: CDR1 SQVTM, CDR2 ANQGSEA. The CDR3 extends over 14 amino acids. With 6 bases clipped from V and 4 bases from J, the junction kept 10 bases outside the gene matches. The CDR3 spells CSVADRVPPDTQYF. The CDR3 nucleotides are TGCAGCGTCGCAGACAGGGTCCCCCCAGATACGCAGTATTTT.

V gene TRBV29-1 combines with J gene TRBJ1-1, with TRBD1 matching over 7 bases. The V segment lost 7 bases and the J segment 0 bases; nucleotides outside the gene matches: 2. Germline loops: CDR1 SQVTM, CDR2 ANQGSEA. The CDR3 runs to 12 residues. CDR3 loop: CSADRVNTEAFF. The CDR3 DNA reads TGCAGCGCCGACAGGGTGAACACTGAAGCTTTCTTT.

The chain uses TRBV7-3 and TRBJ1-1; 8 nucleotides match TRBD1. This CDR3 has 14 amino acids. The V gene's germline CDR1 is SGHTA and CDR2 FQGTGA. The V gene end was trimmed by 8 bases and the J gene end by 5 bases; junction bases not matched to a gene: 10. CDR3 region: CASSDTGGRTEAFF. CDR3 in DNA: TGTGCCAGCTCAGACACAGGGGGTCGAACTGAAGCTTTCTTT.

CDR3: CASSLAGIGELFF. CDR3 DNA sequence: TGTGCCAGCAGCTTAGCCGGGATCGGGGAGCTGTTTTTT. The chain combines TRBV7-9 with TRBJ2-2; TRBD2 is a possible D gene (5 bases). This CDR3 is 13 amino acids long. Trimming cost V 0 bases and J 7 bases, with 6 bases left between them. Germline V gene data show CDR1 as SEHNR and CDR2 as FQNEAQ (reference sequence).

The chain uses TRBV4-2 and TRBJ1-1; 8 bases fit TRBD1. The ends lost 2 bases at V and 4 bases at J; junction bases unmatched: 6. The CDR3 sequence is 15 residues long. CDR1 and CDR2 from the germline V gene are LGHNA and YNFKEQ. CDR3 sequence: CASSQSGGGGTEAFF. In DNA form, the CDR3 reads TGTGCCAGCAGCCAATCAGGGGGCGGCGGCACTGAAGCTTTCTTT.